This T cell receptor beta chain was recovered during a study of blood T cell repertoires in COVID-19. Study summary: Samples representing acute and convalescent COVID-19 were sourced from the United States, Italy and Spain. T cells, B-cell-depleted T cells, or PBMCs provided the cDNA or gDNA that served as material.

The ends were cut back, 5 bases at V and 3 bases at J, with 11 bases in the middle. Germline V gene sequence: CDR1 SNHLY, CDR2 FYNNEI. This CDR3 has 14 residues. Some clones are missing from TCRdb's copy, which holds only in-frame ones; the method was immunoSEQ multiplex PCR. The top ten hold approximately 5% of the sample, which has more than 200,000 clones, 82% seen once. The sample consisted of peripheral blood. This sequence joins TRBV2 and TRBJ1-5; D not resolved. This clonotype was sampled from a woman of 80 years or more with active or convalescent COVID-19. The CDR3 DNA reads TGTGCCAGCAGTCGGGTATCCACCAATCAGCCCCAGCATTTT. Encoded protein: CASSRVSTNQPQHF.